This TCR beta chain was retrieved from a study of blood T cell repertoires in COVID-19. Study-wide background: Spain, Italy and the United States supplied samples that represented acute and convalescent COVID-19. T cells, B-cell-depleted T cells, or PBMCs supplied cDNA or gDNA.

Trimming cost V 4 bases and J 2 bases; bases outside gene matches: 4. Germline lookup yields CDR1 MDHEN and CDR2 SYDVKM. The CDR3 has 15 amino acids. In the original processing: It was from reference gene primer amplification that nucleated cell counts were estimated. Generated by immunoSEQ multiplex PCR, the TCRdb table keeps only in-frame clones and is missing some. V and J calls plus clone size are reproduced from that table; the DNA served to infer D and trimming. The table shows roughly 340,000 clones, with about 90% occurring only once. Only a few counts were recorded for this clone. Enrolment of Seattle patients took place during active infection, and they were followed longitudinally.

Sequenced: peripheral blood. The receptor was isolated from a woman in her seventies with COVID-19, enrolled during active disease. J is TRBJ1-2 and V is TRBV28; TRBD1 matches at 10 bases. CDR3 protein: CASSSPTGGNYGYTF. CDR3 DNA sequence: TGTGCCAGCAGTTCCCCGACAGGGGGCAACTATGGCTACACCTTC.